The 4 T cell receptor beta chains below were found in one sample sequenced in a study of T cell responses to AZD1222 COVID-19 vaccine (dated by TCRdb to the early 2020s). To prepare the library, the immunoSEQ multiplex PCR assay was applied. In TCRdb, the immuneACCESS table is reduced to in-frame sequences with V and J assigned. These tables do not hold every clone; where another copy was compared, an unresolved V gene accounts for under half, and the others remain unexplained. The sample table lists approximately 190,000 clones, approximately 90% of them with a count of one. Roughly 0.99% of the sample goes to the ten largest clones. What this sample's time point label stands for: baseline before first vaccination. The sequenced sample was peripheral blood, obtained on day 0 of AZD1222 vaccination. Receptors originate from an adult in good health.

The chain uses TRBV4-1 and TRBJ2-3; 11 bases map to TRBD1. The CDR3 totals 17 residues. V gave up 1 base and J gave up 4 bases; unmatched junction bases: 7. CDR1 is MGHRA and CDR2 is YSYEKL in the germline V gene. The CDR3 is CASSQVWTGGIPDTQYF. CDR3 sequence (DNA): TGCGCCAGCAGCCAAGTGTGGACAGGGGGCATTCCAGATACGCAGTATTTT.

The V gene is TRBV6-5, the J gene TRBJ2-2; the D gene is possibly TRBD1 (6 bases). The V end lost 8 bases, the J end lost 7 bases, and 20 bases lay between the germline ends. The V gene's germline CDR1 is MNHEY and CDR2 SVGAGI. The CDR3 has 15 residues. The CDR3 loop reads CASQDWTESSGELFF. The CDR3 region has the DNA TGTGCCAGCCAAGATTGGACAGAGAGTAGCGGGGAGCTGTTTTTT.

This rearrangement joins TRBV5-6 to TRBJ2-7; 7 nucleotides match TRBD1. This CDR3 comprises 15 residues. Germline V CDR1 and CDR2: SGHDT, YYEEEE. With V trimmed by 4 bases and J by 3 bases, 10 bases remained unmatched. The DNA for the CDR3 is TGTGCCAGCAGCCCCCGGGCGGCAGGGGGCTACGAGCAGTACTTC. It translates to CASSPRAAGGYEQYF. Together with reference TRBV5-6 and TRBJ2-7, the CDR3 gives the full variable domain: DAGVTQSPTHLIKTRGQQVTLRCSPKSGHDTVSWYQQALGQGPQFIFQYYEEEERQRGNFPDRFSGHQFPNYSSELNVNALLLGDSALYLCASSPRAAGGYEQYFGPGTRLTVT.

The chain couples TRBV19 to TRBJ1-5; D is undetermined. The CDR3 spans 12 residues. The V gene's germline CDR1 is LNHDA and CDR2 SQIVND (reference sequence). Trimming took off 6 bases at V and 6 bases at J, with 9 bases between the two ends. For the CDR3, the DNA is TGTGCCAGTAGCATTGGGGTTCAGCCCCAGCATTTT. Its protein is CASSIGVQPQHF. The full variable domain, its missing parts supplied by reference TRBV19 and TRBJ1-5, is DGGITQSPKYLFRKEGQNVTLSCEQNLNHDAMYWYRQDPGQGLRLIYYSQIVNDFQKGDIAEGYSVSREKKESFPLTVTSAQKNPTAFYLCASSIGVQPQHFGDGTRLSIL.